Below are 16 T cell receptor beta chains sequenced from a single sample in a study of cytomegalovirus exposure and HLA in healthy donors. Primers: 60 Vbeta forward and 13 Jbeta reverse. Some clones are missing from TCRdb's copy, which holds only in-frame ones; the method was immunoSEQ multiplex PCR. This table lists 100,000 to 150,000 clones. Sequenced input: PBMCs. Every receptor here comes from a man aged 18 to 29 in good health and CMV-seronegative.

V usage is TRBV18 and J usage is TRBJ2-4, with D maybe TRBD2 (6 bases). Germline V gene sequence: CDR1 KGHSH, CDR2 LQKENI. The CDR3 covers 18 residues. The V gene lost 3 bases and the J gene lost 0 bases, with 18 bases spanning the gap. CDR3 nucleotide sequence: TGTGCCAGCTCACCCCCGGGACTCCGGATACTAGCCAAAAACATTCAGTACTTC. Encoded protein: CASSPPGLRILAKNIQYF.

The rearrangement joins TRBV11-1 to TRBJ2-7; D possibly corresponds to TRBD2 (6 bases). Germline assignment: CDR1 SGHAT and CDR2 FQDESV (reference sequence). Trimming shortened V by 3 bases and J by 6 bases, and 18 bases separated the two germline ends. The CDR3 has 15 amino acids. CDR3 protein: CASSFFRTGDREQYF. CDR3 in DNA: TGTGCCAGCAGCTTTTTTCGGACGGGAGATCGCGAGCAGTACTTC.

The rearrangement joins TRBV11-2 to TRBJ2-7, with D possibly matching TRBD1 (5 bases). There are 15 residues in the CDR3. V was clipped by 0 bases and J by 1 base, with 10 bases between them. Germline-derived CDR1 and CDR2 are SGHAT and FQNNGV. The CDR3 sequence: CASSLETVISYEQYF. CDR3 nucleotides: TGTGCCAGCAGCTTAGAGACAGTAATTTCCTACGAGCAGTACTTC.

CDR3 in amino acids: CASSLPGANVLTF. DNA for the CDR3: TGTGCCAGCAGCCTACCTGGGGCCAACGTCCTGACTTTC. This chain uses TRBV9 with TRBJ2-6; D unresolved. The CDR3 is 13 residues long. Trimming removed 4 bases at V and 2 bases at J, with 4 bases between. Germline V gene data show CDR1 as SGDLS and CDR2 as YYNGEE. Filled out from reference TRBV9 and TRBJ2-6, the complete variable domain reads DSGVTQTPKHLITATGQRVTLRCSPRSGDLSVYWYQQSLDQGLQFLIQYYNGEERAKGNILERFSAQQFPDLHSELNLSSLELGDSALYFCASSLPGANVLTFGAGSRLTVL.

The V and J genes are TRBV19 and TRBJ2-3; maybe TRBD2 (5 bases). The germline CDR1 and CDR2 sequences are LNHDA and SQIVND (reference sequence). Trimming stripped 3 bases from V and 4 bases from J, with 17 bases between. The CDR3 contains 16 residues. CDR3 sequence (DNA): TGTGCCAGTAGTATTAGCGTAGGGTTGATCGCAGATACGCAGTATTTT. Residues: CASSISVGLIADTQYF.

The chain employs TRBV28 and TRBJ1-2; TRBD1 aligns across 7 bases. This CDR3 is 15 amino acids long. V lost 6 bases to trimming and J lost 4 bases; unmatched junction nucleotides: 11. Germline values: CDR1 MDHEN, CDR2 SYDVKM. The CDR3 region is CASRDRGLLGYGYTF. In DNA form, the CDR3 reads TGTGCCAGCAGAGATAGGGGGCTCCTGGGCTATGGCTACACCTTC.

The chain links TRBV2 to TRBJ2-7; 7 bases line up with TRBD2. This CDR3 contains 14 residues. Germline CDR1 and CDR2: SNHLY and FYNNEI. With V trimmed by 6 bases and J by 7 bases, 12 bases remained unmatched. Written as DNA, the CDR3 is TGTGCCAGCAGAGAGAGCGGGGCAATTTGGGAGCAGTACTTC. Encoded protein: CASRESGAIWEQYF.

The chain employs TRBV19 and TRBJ2-7; 7 bases are shared with TRBD2. The CDR3 extends over 12 amino acids. The ends lost 5 bases at V and 7 bases at J; junction bases unmatched: 5. Germline CDR1 LNHDA, CDR2 SQIVND (reference sequence). The CDR3 reads CASSYRGGEQYF. The CDR3 DNA reads as TGTGCCAGTAGTTACCGGGGAGGGGAGCAGTACTTC.

The chain recombines TRBV5-1 with TRBJ2-3; D is ambiguous. In germline, CDR1 is SGHRS, CDR2 YFSETQ. V lost 3 bases to trimming and J lost 2 bases, with 13 bases between them. There are 15 residues in the CDR3. This chain's CDR3 is CASSSYRSLTDTQYF. The CDR3 DNA is TGCGCCAGCAGCTCTTACAGAAGCCTCACAGATACGCAGTATTTT. Full variable domain (rest looked up from reference TRBV5-1 and TRBJ2-3): KAGVTQTPRYLIKTRGQQVTLSCSPISGHRSVSWYQQTPGQGLQFLFEYFSETQRNKGNFPGRFSGRQFSNSRSEMNVSTLELGDSALYLCASSSYRSLTDTQYFGPGTRLTVL.

V and J are TRBV30 and TRBJ1-6; 8 bases are shared with TRBD1. V lost 0 bases to trimming and J lost 6 bases; unmatched junction nucleotides: 7. The CDR3 extends over 16 amino acids. Germline V lookup: CDR1 GTSNPN, CDR2 SVGIG (reference sequence). CDR3 sequence: CAWSVQGVFINSPLHF. CDR3 sequence (DNA): TGTGCCTGGAGTGTACAGGGGGTGTTTATTAATTCACCCCTCCACTTT. The whole variable domain, filled in from reference TRBV30 and TRBJ1-6, reads SQTIHQWPATLVQPVGSPLSLECTVEGTSNPNLYWYRQAAGRGLQLLFYSVGIGQISSEVPQNLSASRPQDRQFILSSKKLLLSDSGFYLCAWSVQGVFINSPLHFGNGTRLTVT.

The gene calls are TRBV5-1 and TRBJ2-1; tentative D call: TRBD1 (5 bases). This CDR3 is 16 amino acids long. V gave up 1 base and J gave up 0 bases, with 11 bases separating them. CDR1 is SGHRS, CDR2 YFSETQ, per germline. In DNA form, the CDR3 reads TGCGCCAGCAGCTTGATGGGGCAAAGCTCCTACAATGAGCAGTTCTTC. The encoded protein is CASSLMGQSSYNEQFF. Complete variable domain (other parts from reference TRBV5-1 and TRBJ2-1): KAGVTQTPRYLIKTRGQQVTLSCSPISGHRSVSWYQQTPGQGLQFLFEYFSETQRNKGNFPGRFSGRQFSNSRSEMNVSTLELGDSALYLCASSLMGQSSYNEQFFGPGTRLTVL.

The J gene is TRBJ2-1, the V gene TRBV30, with 8 nucleotides matching TRBD2. The CDR3 is 13 residues long. Germline lookup yields CDR1 GTSNPN and CDR2 SVGIG (reference sequence). V lost 5 bases, J lost 7 bases, and 7 bases stayed unmatched. The CDR3 sequence: CAWVQRGLNEQFF. The CDR3 nucleotides read TGTGCCTGGGTCCAGCGGGGGTTGAATGAGCAGTTCTTC.

V gene TRBV6-1 combines with J gene TRBJ2-7, with 7 bases lining up with TRBD1. Germline V lookup: CDR1 MNHNS, CDR2 SASEGT. J lost 4 bases, V lost 7 bases, and 10 bases had no gene match. The CDR3 sequence is 14 residues long. The CDR3 loop reads CASTSAQGPYEQYF. DNA of the CDR3: TGTGCCAGCACCTCCGCACAGGGGCCATACGAGCAGTACTTC.

The CDR3 loop is CASRQETDTQYF. The CDR3 region has the DNA TGTGCCAGCAGACAGGAGACAGATACGCAGTATTTT. The chain joins TRBV25-1 to TRBJ2-3; a weak D match, TRBD1 (5 bases). Germline CDR1 and CDR2: MGHDK and SYGVNS. The CDR3 consists of 12 residues. Deletions cut 6 bases from V and 3 bases from J, with 7 bases between.

V is TRBV6-5 and J is TRBJ1-4; D is perhaps TRBD1 (6 bases). Deletions cut 6 bases from V and 8 bases from J, with 19 bases between. The CDR3 loop spans 15 amino acids. The V gene's germline CDR1 is MNHEY and CDR2 SVGAGI. CDR3 bases: TGTGCCAGCAGCCGATACAGGGCCCTAGGGGAAAAACTGTTTTTT. Protein: CASSRYRALGEKLFF.

The rearrangement uses TRBV7-9 and TRBJ2-1; TRBD2 is a possible D gene (6 bases). The germline V gene has CDR1 SEHNR and CDR2 FQNEAQ (reference sequence). V was pared by 1 base and J by 9 bases, with 19 bases between. This CDR3 region has 16 residues. The CDR3 DNA follows: TGTGCCAGCAGCTTAGGACGAAGGACTACTGACGGTGAGCAGTTCTTC. Amino acid sequence: CASSLGRRTTDGEQFF.